The 31 T cell receptor beta chains presented below share a single source sample, sequenced in a study of blood T cell repertoires in COVID-19. The repertoire was sequenced with immunoSEQ multiplex PCR; TCRdb's copy has only in-frame clones and lacks some. The sample lists under 300,000 clones, about 85% seen once, with about an eighth in the top ten. The sequenced sample was peripheral blood. Source of these receptors: a human donor in a cohort sampled during active COVID-19.

The J gene is TRBJ2-3, the V gene TRBV6-2 or TRBV6-3; 10 nucleotides line up with TRBD2. This CDR3 region has 15 residues. Germline V gene sequence: CDR1 MNHEY, CDR2 SVGEGT. Losses at the gene ends were 6 bases for V and 3 bases for J; bases not matched to a gene: 6. In DNA, the CDR3 is TGTGCCAGCAGCAAACCGGGACTAGCGACAGATACGCAGTATTTT. This codes for CASSKPGLATDTQYF.

J is TRBJ2-7 and V is TRBV25-1; 11 nucleotides agree with TRBD2. V dropped 6 bases and J dropped 7; count of bases not matched to a gene: 8. Germline CDR1 MGHDK, CDR2 SYGVNS. The CDR3 has 14 residues. CDR3 amino acids: CASSLSGRGGEQYF. The CDR3 nucleotides read TGTGCCAGCAGCCTTAGCGGGAGGGGCGGGGAGCAGTACTTC.

This chain connects TRBV23-1 to TRBJ2-2, with a weak D call TRBD2 (5 bases). TRBV23-1 is filed as an ORF, its function uncertain. Trimming left V 0 bases short and J 2 bases short, with 22 bases between. The length of the CDR3 is 20 residues. CDR3 loop: CASSQSKLSLRGLNTGELFF. DNA of the CDR3: TGCGCCAGCAGTCAATCCAAATTATCCCTCCGCGGGCTAAACACCGGGGAGCTGTTTTTT.

This clone was detected a few times. The chain carries TRBV29-1 and TRBJ1-4; D unclear. CDR1 is SQVTM, CDR2 ANQGSEA, per germline. Trimming took off 6 bases at V and 8 bases at J, with 22 bases between the two ends. The CDR3 has 15 residues. CDR3 amino acids: CSVLLRLPLEEKLFF. CDR3 coding DNA: TGCAGCGTGCTACTTAGACTGCCGTTGGAAGAAAAACTGTTTTTT.

This clone was seen once. The rearrangement uses TRBV27 and TRBJ1-6, with D maybe TRBD1 (6 bases). Trimming shortened V by 5 bases and J by 6 bases, and 14 bases separated the two germline ends. Germline assignment: CDR1 MNHEY and CDR2 SMNVEV (reference sequence). This CDR3 is built from 15 residues. CDR3 bases: TGTGCCAGCAGTGTGGACAGAACCTCTAATTCACCCCTCCACTTT. The encoded protein is CASSVDRTSNSPLHF.

The chain employs TRBV3-1 (or the pseudogene TRBV3-2) and TRBJ2-2; D is uncertain. The CDR3 is made up of 16 amino acids. The germline CDR1 and CDR2 sequences are LGHDT and YNNKEL (reference sequence). The V end lost 4 bases, the J end lost 4 bases, and 16 bases lay between the germline ends. In DNA, the CDR3 is TGTGCCAGCAGCCGACCGCTCACTACGGGCACCGGGGAGCTGTTTTTT. Amino acids: CASSRPLTTGTGELFF.

This clone was detected a few times. This chain connects TRBV28 to TRBJ1-5; D not certain. The CDR3 has 15 amino acids. Trimming took 2 bases from V and 2 from J, leaving 10 bases between them. Germline V gene sequence: CDR1 MDHEN, CDR2 SYDVKM. This chain's CDR3 is CASSLPVSGNQPQHF. In DNA, the CDR3 is TGTGCCAGCAGTTTACCGGTGAGTGGCAATCAGCCCCAGCATTTT.

The chain joins TRBV6-4 to TRBJ2-7, with 7 bases that match TRBD2. This CDR3 has 15 residues. Looked up from germline, CDR1 is MRHNA and CDR2 is SNTAGT. With V trimmed by 6 bases and J by 3 bases, 11 bases remained unmatched. The CDR3 nucleotides are TGTGCCAGCAGAGTAACGGGAGGCCTATTCTACGAGCAGTACTTC. Protein product: CASRVTGGLFYEQYF.

The chain uses TRBV7-2 and TRBJ2-7, with D possibly being TRBD2 (6 bases). Between the trimmed V and J ends, which lost 6 bases and 2 bases, there was a span of 14 bases. The CDR3 is made up of 14 amino acids. Per germline, CDR1 SGHTA and CDR2 FQGNSA. CDR3 amino acids: CASRPGTYTYEQYF. The CDR3, as DNA: TGTGCCAGCAGACCCGGGACTTACACCTACGAGCAGTACTTC.

The chain is built from TRBV13 and TRBJ2-5; 9 bases line up with TRBD2. Per germline, CDR1 PRHDT and CDR2 FYEKMQ (reference sequence). Trimming took 2 bases from V and 5 from J; bases not matched to a gene: 6. The CDR3 sequence is 15 residues long. The CDR3 DNA follows: TGTGCCAGCAGCTTATCTCGCGGGAGGGGGGAGACCCAGTACTTC. Translating it yields CASSLSRGRGETQYF.

The genes are TRBV25-1 and TRBJ2-7; D might be TRBD2 (6 bases). Germline-derived CDR1 and CDR2 are MGHDK and SYGVNS. The CDR3 covers 15 residues. V was pared by 3 bases and J by 0 bases, with 12 bases between. The CDR3 DNA reads TGTGCCAGCAGTGATCTAGCGAAAAGCTCCTACGAGCAGTACTTC. This translates into CASSDLAKSSYEQYF.

The rearrangement joins TRBV15 to TRBJ1-2, with D perhaps TRBD1 (5 bases). Per germline, CDR1 LNHNV and CDR2 YYDKDF (reference sequence). Deletions cut 6 bases from V and 3 bases from J, with 11 bases between. The CDR3 has 13 amino acids. CDR3 loop: CATRRQGDYGYTF. Here the CDR3 DNA reads TGTGCCACCAGACGGCAGGGTGACTATGGCTACACCTTC.

The CDR3 DNA reads TGTGCCAGCAGCGCGGAGTGGAGCTCCTACAATGAGCAGTTCTTC. Residues: CASSAEWSSYNEQFF. The chain links TRBV9 to TRBJ2-1, with D unresolved. The CDR3 covers 15 residues. The V gene's germline CDR1 is SGDLS and CDR2 YYNGEE. V was trimmed by 3 bases and J by 0 bases, leaving 10 bases between them.

This chain uses TRBV7-8 with TRBJ1-2; 7 bases are a match to TRBD1. V was pared by 1 base and J by 3 bases, with 2 bases of the junction left unmatched. The CDR3 has 14 amino acids. Germline V gene lookup returns CDR1 SGHVS and CDR2 FQNEAQ. The DNA of the CDR3 is TGTGCCAGCAGCTTAGAGACAGGGTACTATGGCTACACCTTC. Translating gives CASSLETGYYGYTF.

This clone was seen a single time. V and J are TRBV18 and TRBJ2-1; 10 bases align to TRBD2. The CDR3 has 15 residues. The V gene's germline CDR1 is KGHSH and CDR2 LQKENI. Trimming cost V 6 bases and J 6 bases; bases outside gene matches: 8. The CDR3: CASSQREGPRNEQFF. Written as DNA, the CDR3 is TGTGCCAGCTCGCAGCGGGAGGGCCCACGCAATGAGCAGTTCTTC.

V is TRBV5-4 and J is TRBJ2-7; 7 positions match TRBD2. Germline V lookup: CDR1 SGHNT, CDR2 YYREEE (reference sequence). J gave up 5 bases and V 4 bases, and 9 bases lay outside the gene matches. CDR3 length: 14 amino acids. The CDR3 protein is CASSLARAGDEQYF. The CDR3 DNA reads TGTGCCAGCAGCCTCGCCAGGGCGGGAGACGAGCAGTACTTC.

The CDR3: CAWRLSGQPQHF. The CDR3 DNA follows: TGTGCCTGGAGGTTGTCGGGGCAGCCCCAGCATTTT. The chain couples TRBV30 to TRBJ1-5; D is unclear. Germline V gene data show CDR1 as GTSNPN and CDR2 as SVGIG (reference sequence). V was cut by 3 bases and J by 7 bases, with 10 bases left in between. This CDR3 has 12 residues.

Here the CDR3 reads CASWQSVTATGELFF. CDR3 sequence (DNA): TGTGCCAGCTGGCAATCGGTGACAGCAACCGGGGAGCTGTTTTTT. The rearrangement links TRBV18 to TRBJ2-2, with a possible D match to TRBD1 (5 bases). This CDR3 is 15 amino acids long. CDR1 and CDR2 from the germline V gene are KGHSH and LQKENI. Trimming left V 7 bases short and J 5 bases short, with 17 bases between.

This clone was seen more than once but under ten times. The V gene is TRBV19, the J gene TRBJ2-1, with TRBD2 matching 14 bases. Germline V gene lookup returns CDR1 LNHDA and CDR2 SQIVND (reference sequence). V lost 5 bases, J lost 7 bases, and 4 bases stayed unmatched. There are 15 residues in the CDR3. The CDR3 loop reads CASSPRLAGGNEQFF. The CDR3, as DNA: TGTGCCAGTAGTCCGAGACTAGCGGGAGGGAATGAGCAGTTCTTC.

The genes are TRBV11-2 and TRBJ1-3, with a possible D match to TRBD1 (6 bases). CDR1 is SGHAT, CDR2 FQNNGV, per germline. There are 14 residues in the CDR3. With 5 bases removed from V and 4 bases from J, the gap between germline ends came to 12 bases. The CDR3 DNA reads as TGTGCCAGCAGCCTCGACAGGTTAGGAAACACCATATATTTT. Protein sequence: CASSLDRLGNTIYF.

The chain uses TRBV27 and TRBJ1-1; TRBD1 might be the D (5 bases). Germline V gene sequence: CDR1 MNHEY, CDR2 SMNVEV (reference sequence). The CDR3 contains 13 residues. The V gene lost 6 bases and the J gene lost 3 bases, with 11 bases spanning the gap. The CDR3 bases are TGTGCCAGCAGCGAACCAGGGTACACTGAAGCTTTCTTT. As protein: CASSEPGYTEAFF.

V is TRBV19 and J is TRBJ2-1; 7 bases align to TRBD1. V was pared by 6 bases and J by 2 bases, with 7 bases of the junction left unmatched. Germline-derived CDR1 and CDR2 are LNHDA and SQIVND (reference sequence). The CDR3 loop spans 15 amino acids. CDR3 in amino acids: CASRVETGPYNEQFF. The CDR3 nucleotides are TGTGCCAGTAGGGTGGAGACAGGGCCCTACAATGAGCAGTTCTTC. Full variable domain (rest looked up from reference TRBV19 and TRBJ2-1): DGGITQSPKYLFRKEGQNVTLSCEQNLNHDAMYWYRQDPGQGLRLIYYSQIVNDFQKGDIAEGYSVSREKKESFPLTVTSAQKNPTAFYLCASRVETGPYNEQFFGPGTRLTVL.

The chain is built from TRBV3-1 (or the pseudogene TRBV3-2) and TRBJ2-5; the D gene is possibly TRBD2 (5 bases). Per germline, CDR1 LGHDT and CDR2 YNNKEL (reference sequence). The CDR3 is 14 amino acids. The V end lost 2 bases, the J end lost 4 bases, and 11 bases lay between the germline ends. The CDR3 DNA reads as TGTGCCAGCAGCCAATCCATCACTAGAGAGACCCAGTACTTC. Translation gives CASSQSITRETQYF.

In DNA, the CDR3 is TGCAGCGTCGGGAGTGGGGAGGGCTACACCTTC. Protein product: CSVGSGEGYTF. The chain links TRBV29-1 to TRBJ1-2; D remains ambiguous. Germline-derived CDR1 and CDR2 are SQVTM and ANQGSEA. V was trimmed by 6 bases and J by 8 bases, leaving 13 bases between them. The CDR3 loop spans 11 amino acids.

A remark on this clone: One junction end disagrees with the germline gene, perhaps due to a read error. Additional DNA sequences in this sample encode the identical CDR3. This chain connects TRBV3-1 (or the pseudogene TRBV3-2) to TRBJ1-2; D is unclear. The germline CDR1 and CDR2 sequences are LGHDT and YNNKEL (reference sequence). This CDR3 spans 13 amino acids. In DNA form, the CDR3 reads TGTGCCAGCAGTCAAGACCGTAACTATGGCTACACCTTC. It codes for CASSQDRNYGYTF.

The CDR3 nucleotides read TGTGCCAGCAGAGCGACTGTGAACACCGGGGAGCTGTTTTTT. It yields the protein CASRATVNTGELFF. The chain links TRBV6-5 to TRBJ2-2; D is undetermined. The CDR3 totals 14 residues. The germline gives CDR1 MNHEY, CDR2 SVGAGI. Between the trimmed V and J ends, which lost 6 bases and 1 base, there was a span of 9 bases.

The chain employs TRBV7-6 and TRBJ1-1, with D possibly being TRBD1 (6 bases). Germline V gives CDR1 SGHVS, CDR2 FNYEAQ. The CDR3 extends over 16 amino acids. Trimming removed 3 bases at V and 1 base at J, with 15 bases between. The CDR3 bases are TGTGCCAGCAGCTTTAGTCACGGCAGGGGGAACACTGAAGCTTTCTTT. This gives the protein CASSFSHGRGNTEAFF.

This rearrangement joins TRBV4-3 to TRBJ1-4; maybe TRBD1 (6 bases). The length of the CDR3 is 15 residues. Germline lookup yields CDR1 LGHNA and CDR2 YSLEER. V was pared by 0 bases and J by 7 bases, with 12 bases between. As DNA, the CDR3 is TGCGCCAGCAGCCAAGAGGGGGCCTTCGGTGAAAAACTGTTTTTT. It codes for CASSQEGAFGEKLFF.

The rearrangement joins TRBV9 to TRBJ2-3; 9 bases are a match to TRBD2. Germline lookup yields CDR1 SGDLS and CDR2 YYNGEE. The CDR3 has 15 residues. With 0 bases clipped from V and 5 bases from J, the junction kept 4 bases outside the gene matches. The CDR3 DNA reads as TGTGCCAGCAGCGTAGGGGGACTAGCAGGAGATACGCAGTATTTT. Protein product: CASSVGGLAGDTQYF.

The genes are TRBV7-2 and TRBJ2-3, with 8 positions matching TRBD1. This CDR3 is 15 amino acids long. Germline CDR1 and CDR2: SGHTA and FQGNSA. V gave up 5 bases and J gave up 5 bases; unmatched junction bases: 9. The chain's CDR3 is CASSARQGKIDTQYF. The CDR3 DNA is TGTGCCAGCAGCGCCAGACAGGGGAAGATAGATACGCAGTATTTT. The whole variable domain, filled in from reference TRBV7-2 and TRBJ2-3, reads GAGVSQSPSNKVTEKGKDVELRCDPISGHTALYWYRQSLGQGLEFLIYFQGNSAPDKSGLPSDRFSAERTGGSVSTLTIQRTQQEDSAVYLCASSARQGKIDTQYFGPGTRLTVL.

The rearrangement links TRBV5-4 to TRBJ2-4; D possibly corresponds to TRBD2 (5 bases). V lost 2 bases, J lost 2 bases, and 8 bases lay in between. CDR3 length: 14 residues. Germline CDR1 is SGHNT and CDR2 is YYREEE (reference sequence). CDR3 sequence: CASSFEGTKNIQYF. The CDR3 DNA reads TGTGCCAGCAGCTTTGAGGGTACCAAAAACATTCAGTACTTC.